The 8 T cell receptor beta chains below all came from one sample that was sequenced in a study of PD-1 blockade in classical Hodgkin lymphoma. TCRdb's copy holds only in-frame clones and misses some; the assay was immunoSEQ multiplex PCR. Among some 43,000 clones listed, about 88% were seen once. Every patient was affected by relapse after autologous stem cell transplantation, while exposure to brentuximab vedotin was not uniform. The sample in question was peripheral blood mononuclear cells (PBMCs), obtained before the second cycle of nivolumab. These receptor sequences come from a human donor with classical Hodgkin lymphoma.

The chain employs TRBV28 and TRBJ2-5; 7 bases agree with TRBD1. The CDR3 length is 13 residues. Per the germline V gene, CDR1 is MDHEN and CDR2 is SYDVKM. The ends lost 7 bases at V and 5 bases at J; junction bases unmatched: 7. The CDR3 sequence is CASIPRGYETQYF. The DNA for the CDR3 is TGTGCCAGCATCCCCAGGGGGTATGAGACCCAGTACTTC.

The chain employs TRBV5-1 and TRBJ2-5; 7 positions match TRBD1. The trim removed 3 bases at V and 1 base at J, leaving 6 bases unmatched. CDR3 length: 15 amino acids. The V gene's germline CDR1 is SGHRS and CDR2 YFSETQ. The CDR3 nucleotides read TGCGCCAGCAGCTCTCTCGACAGGGTCCAAGAGACCCAGTACTTC. This codes for CASSSLDRVQETQYF.

V is TRBV15 and J is TRBJ1-2; TRBD1 aligns across 7 bases. The V gene end was trimmed by 4 bases and the J gene end by 7 bases; junction bases not matched to a gene: 9. CDR3 length: 14 amino acids. Germline lookup yields CDR1 LNHNV and CDR2 YYDKDF (reference sequence). In DNA form, the CDR3 reads TGTGCCACCAGCAATGCCAGACAGGGTTCTGGCTACACCTTC. Translated: CATSNARQGSGYTF.

The V and J genes are TRBV5-6 and TRBJ1-5; no definite D call. Germline CDR1 and CDR2: SGHDT and YYEEEE. V was cut by 0 bases and J by 3 bases, with 4 bases left in between. The CDR3 spans 13 residues. The DNA of the CDR3 is TGTGCCAGCAGCTTGGGGCTCAATCAGCCCCAGCATTTT. It is translated as CASSLGLNQPQHF.

This clone has only one observation. The rearrangement joins TRBV5-4 to TRBJ1-5; no reliable D call. The CDR3 spans 13 residues. Per the germline V gene, CDR1 is SGHNT and CDR2 is YYREEE (reference sequence). V was clipped by 4 bases and J by 6 bases, with 11 bases between them. This CDR3 reads CASSPGVGQPQHF. CDR3 DNA: TGTGCCAGCAGCCCCGGAGTGGGTCAGCCCCAGCATTTT.

This chain uses TRBV7-3 with TRBJ2-1; 9 bases agree with TRBD2. After removal of 5 bases from V and 9 bases from J, the junction contained 5 bases not matched to a gene. Germline assignment: CDR1 SGHTA and CDR2 FQGTGA. This CDR3 is built from 13 residues. The DNA of the CDR3 is TGTGCCAGCAGCGATAGCGGGAGCGTTGAGCAGTTCTTC. It codes for CASSDSGSVEQFF. The whole variable domain, remainder taken from reference TRBV7-3 and TRBJ2-1, is GAGVSQTPSNKVTEKGKYVELRCDPISGHTALYWYRQSLGQGPEFLIYFQGTGAADDSGLPNDRFFAVRPEGSVSTLKIQRTERGDSAVYLCASSDSGSVEQFFGPGTRLTVL.

The chain joins TRBV6-5 to TRBJ2-7; either TRBD1 or TRBD2 may supply D (5 bases each). Germline V CDR1 and CDR2: MNHEY, SVGAGI. The CDR3 covers 14 residues. Trimming stripped 2 bases from V and 3 bases from J, with 11 bases between. The CDR3, as DNA: TGTGCCAGCAGTTACCACCGGGACGGCTACGAGCAGTACTTC. Its protein is CASSYHRDGYEQYF.

V gene TRBV7-9 combines with J gene TRBJ2-5; 7 positions agree with TRBD1. Looked up from germline, CDR1 is SEHNR and CDR2 is FQNEAQ (reference sequence). The ends lost 4 bases at V and 6 bases at J; junction bases unmatched: 11. This CDR3 spans 15 amino acids. This CDR3 is CASSSTDRVEKTQYF. The CDR3 DNA sequence: TGTGCCAGCAGCTCGACCGACAGGGTGGAAAAGACCCAGTACTTC.